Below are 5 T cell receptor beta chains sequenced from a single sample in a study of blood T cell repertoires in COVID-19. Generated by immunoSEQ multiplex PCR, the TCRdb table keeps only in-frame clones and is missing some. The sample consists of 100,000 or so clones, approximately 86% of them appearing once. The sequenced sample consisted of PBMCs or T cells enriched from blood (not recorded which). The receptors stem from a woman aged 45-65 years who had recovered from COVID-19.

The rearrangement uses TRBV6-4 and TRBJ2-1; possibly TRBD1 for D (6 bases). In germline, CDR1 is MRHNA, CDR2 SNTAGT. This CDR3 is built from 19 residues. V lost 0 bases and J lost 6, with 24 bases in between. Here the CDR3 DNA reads TGTGCCAGCAGTGACTCTTTGACAGGACGTACCCAGGCCCCCAATGAGCAGTTCTTC. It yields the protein CASSDSLTGRTQAPNEQFF.

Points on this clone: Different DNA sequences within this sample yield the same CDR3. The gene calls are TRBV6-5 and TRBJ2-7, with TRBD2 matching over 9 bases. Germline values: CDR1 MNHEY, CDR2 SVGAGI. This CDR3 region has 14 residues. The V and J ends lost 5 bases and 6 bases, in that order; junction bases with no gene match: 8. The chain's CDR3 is CASSLAGRGTEQYF. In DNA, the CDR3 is TGTGCCAGCAGTCTAGCGGGGCGGGGTACCGAGCAGTACTTC.

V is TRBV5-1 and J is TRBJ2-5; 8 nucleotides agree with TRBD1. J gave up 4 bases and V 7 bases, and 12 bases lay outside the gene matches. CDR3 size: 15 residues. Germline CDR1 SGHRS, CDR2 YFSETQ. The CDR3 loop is CASGPTGEGRETQYF. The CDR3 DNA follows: TGCGCCAGCGGCCCGACAGGGGAAGGAAGAGAGACCCAGTACTTC.

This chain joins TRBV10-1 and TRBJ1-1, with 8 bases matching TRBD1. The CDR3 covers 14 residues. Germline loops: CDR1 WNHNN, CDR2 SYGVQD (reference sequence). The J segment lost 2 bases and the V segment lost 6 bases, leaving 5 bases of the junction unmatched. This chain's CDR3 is CASSDTGGNTEAFF. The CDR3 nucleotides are TGCGCCAGCAGCGATACAGGGGGAAACACTGAAGCTTTCTTT.

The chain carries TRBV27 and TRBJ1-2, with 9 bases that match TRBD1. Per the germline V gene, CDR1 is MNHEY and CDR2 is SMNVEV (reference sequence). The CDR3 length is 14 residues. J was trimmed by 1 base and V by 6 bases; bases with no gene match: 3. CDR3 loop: CASRRTGVNYGYTF. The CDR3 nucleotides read TGTGCCAGCAGACGGACAGGGGTTAACTATGGCTACACCTTC.